This section outlines one T cell receptor (beta chain) sequence together with its context. The junction shows a germline mismatch at one end, possibly a read error. Per germline, CDR1 MNHNS and CDR2 SASEGT. The CDR3 length is 16 residues. These data originate in a study of blood T cell repertoires in COVID-19. Whole-study context: Samples came from the United States, Italy and Spain, spanning acute and convalescent COVID-19. Sample material is recorded as cDNA or gDNA derived from T cells, B-cell-depleted T cells, or PBMCs.

Original handling: Cell counts per sample came from amplifying reference gene primers. Profiled with immunoSEQ multiplex PCR; TCRdb holds only in-frame clones, not every one. Clone size and V and J calls were adopted from that table, with D and trimming inferred from the DNA. The sample has about 190,000 clones, 75% to 90% seen once. The sequencing sample was made of peripheral blood. This clonotype originated in a man in his sixties with acute or convalescent COVID-19. This chain connects TRBV6-1 to TRBJ1-6; perhaps TRBD1 as D (6 bases). The CDR3 spells CASSEGGHGSSSPLHF. The CDR3 DNA follows: TGTGCCAGCAGCGAAGGGGGACACGGTTCTAGTTCACCCCTCCACTTT.